The 30 T cell receptor beta chains below come from one sample, sequenced in a study of T cell responses to AZD1222 COVID-19 vaccine. Produced via immunoSEQ multiplex PCR; TCRdb's table is partial and in-frame only. In the table there are 100,000 or so clones, about 85% of which are singletons. The source was peripheral blood, collected on day 0 of AZD1222 vaccination. The receptors come from an adult in good health.

CDR3 amino acids: CASSSGRASEQFF. In nucleotides, the CDR3 is TGTGCCAGCAGTTCGGGCAGGGCCAGTGAGCAGTTCTTC. The chain uses TRBV6-2 or TRBV6-3 and TRBJ2-1, with TRBD1 as a possible D gene (5 bases). The V end lost 4 bases, the J end lost 9 bases, and 13 bases lay between the germline ends. CDR3 size: 13 residues. The germline V gene has CDR1 MNHEY and CDR2 SVGEGT.

The genes are TRBV7-2 and TRBJ1-6; no clear D. The V end lost 4 bases, the J end lost 10 bases, and 11 bases lay between the germline ends. The CDR3 length is 13 residues. Germline V gene data show CDR1 as SGHTA and CDR2 as FQGNSA. This CDR3 is CASSYPGGSPLHF. In DNA, the CDR3 is TGTGCCAGCAGCTATCCCGGAGGCTCACCCCTCCACTTT.

This rearrangement joins TRBV3-1 (or the pseudogene TRBV3-2) to TRBJ2-1; a possible D gene is TRBD2 (5 bases). The CDR3 totals 12 residues. The V end was cut by 3 bases, the J end by 9 bases, with 9 bases between. Germline V CDR1 and CDR2: LGHDT, YNNKEL (reference sequence). The CDR3 sequence is CASSHLRAEQFF. The CDR3 DNA is TGTGCCAGCAGCCATCTGCGGGCTGAGCAGTTCTTC.

The CDR3 DNA sequence: TGTGCCAGCAGCCCACAGGGAGCGGCCGGAAACACCATATATTTT. This encodes CASSPQGAAGNTIYF. This chain links TRBV7-9 with TRBJ1-3; a weak D match, TRBD1 (6 bases). Germline loops: CDR1 SEHNR, CDR2 FQNEAQ (reference sequence). V was clipped by 5 bases and J by 4 bases, with 15 bases between them. CDR3 length equals 15 residues.

The V gene is TRBV10-3, the J gene TRBJ2-2; 9 bases agree with TRBD1. The germline V gene encodes CDR1 ENHRY and CDR2 SYGVKD. This CDR3 comprises 15 residues. V trimming: 7 bases; J trimming: 5 bases; junction bases outside the gene matches: 8. This CDR3 reads CAIKKGQGTTGELFF. The CDR3 DNA reads as TGTGCCATCAAAAAGGGACAGGGAACTACCGGGGAGCTGTTTTTT.

The chain uses TRBV11-3 and TRBJ2-3; 11 bases are shared with TRBD2. This CDR3 spans 16 amino acids. Germline CDR1 and CDR2: SGHNT and YENEEA. Trimming cost V 1 base and J 3 bases; bases outside gene matches: 3. CDR3 in DNA: TGTGCCAGCAGCTTAGGGCCTAGCGGGAGGACAGATACGCAGTATTTT. Its translation is CASSLGPSGRTDTQYF. The full variable domain, with the rest looked up from reference TRBV11-3 and TRBJ2-3, is EAGVVQSPRYKIIEKKQPVAFWCNPISGHNTLYWYLQNLGQGPELLIRYENEEAVDDSQLPKDRFSAERLKGVDSTLKIQPAELGDSAVYLCASSLGPSGRTDTQYFGPGTRLTVL.

This rearrangement joins TRBV5-8 to TRBJ2-1, with 10 nucleotides matching TRBD1. The CDR3 extends over 16 amino acids. J gave up 4 bases and V 1 base, and 5 bases lay outside the gene matches. Germline V gene lookup returns CDR1 SGHTS and CDR2 YDEGEE. The CDR3 DNA reads TGTGCCAGCAGCTTGTTGACAGGGGGCGGTTACAATGAGCAGTTCTTC. Its translation is CASSLLTGGGYNEQFF.

The chain uses TRBV27 and TRBJ2-1, with TRBD2 identical over 15 bases. This CDR3 is 17 amino acids long. Trimming cost V 5 bases and J 5 bases; bases outside gene matches: 7. Germline V gene sequence: CDR1 MNHEY, CDR2 SMNVEV (reference sequence). CDR3 loop: CASSPHRTSGRDNEQFF. CDR3 coding DNA: TGTGCCAGCAGTCCTCACAGGACTAGCGGGAGGGACAATGAGCAGTTCTTC.

The genes are TRBV3-1 (or the pseudogene TRBV3-2) and TRBJ1-1; tentatively, D is TRBD1 (5 bases). This CDR3 has 14 amino acids. V lost 6 bases and J lost 5, with 16 bases in between. Germline V gene lookup returns CDR1 LGHDT and CDR2 YNNKEL (reference sequence). CDR3 DNA sequence: TGTGCCAGCAGGCGCGCAGGGAAGGGGACTGAAGCTTTCTTT. Residues: CASRRAGKGTEAFF.

The J gene is TRBJ1-2, the V gene TRBV6-2 or TRBV6-3; 7 bases agree with TRBD1. V was pared by 5 bases and J by 2 bases, with 8 bases of the junction left unmatched. CDR1 and CDR2 (germline): MNHEY, SVGEGT. This CDR3 has 15 amino acids. The CDR3 sequence is CASSHFPGGNYGYTF. As DNA, the CDR3 is TGTGCCAGCAGTCACTTTCCAGGGGGGAACTATGGCTACACCTTC.

This chain links TRBV2 with TRBJ2-1; perhaps TRBD1 as D (7 bases). The germline V gene has CDR1 SNHLY and CDR2 FYNNEI. The CDR3 has 15 residues. The ends were cut back, 1 base at V and 4 bases at J, with 11 bases in the middle. The DNA for the CDR3 is TGTGCCAGCAGTGAAGGGAGGGGGCAGTACAATGAGCAGTTCTTC. This encodes CASSEGRGQYNEQFF. The whole variable domain, remainder taken from reference TRBV2 and TRBJ2-1, is EPEVTQTPSHQVTQMGQEVILRCVPISNHLYFYWYRQILGQKVEFLVSFYNNEISEKSEIFDDQFSVERPDGSNFTLKIRSTKLEDSAMYFCASSEGRGQYNEQFFGPGTRLTVL.

This clone showed up just once. This sequence joins TRBV7-3 and TRBJ1-1; TRBD1 agrees at 10 bases. The CDR3 runs 14 residues. CDR1 is SGHTA and CDR2 is FQGTGA in the germline V gene. With 4 bases clipped from V and 7 bases from J, the junction kept 6 bases outside the gene matches. CDR3: CASSSNRDRGEAFF. The CDR3 bases are TGTGCCAGCAGCTCAAACCGGGACAGGGGTGAAGCTTTCTTT.

The chain has TRBV5-4 and TRBJ1-2, with 11 bases aligning to TRBD1. V trimming: 5 bases; J trimming: 4 bases; junction bases outside the gene matches: 7. The length of the CDR3 is 15 residues. The V gene's germline CDR1 is SGHNT and CDR2 YYREEE (reference sequence). The CDR3 here is CASRPGQGALYGYTF. The CDR3 DNA follows: TGTGCCAGCAGACCCGGACAGGGGGCGCTCTATGGCTACACCTTC.

J is TRBJ2-1 and V is TRBV7-2; D may correspond to TRBD1 or TRBD2 (5 bases each). CDR3 size: 16 residues. The V gene's germline CDR1 is SGHTA and CDR2 FQGNSA. The V gene lost 5 bases and the J gene lost 2 bases, with 16 bases spanning the gap. CDR3 sequence: CASSLTGTSTYNEQFF. The CDR3 bases are TGTGCCAGCAGCCTTACCGGGACCTCGACCTACAATGAGCAGTTCTTC. The complete variable domain, with remaining parts taken from reference TRBV7-2 and TRBJ2-1, reads GAGVSQSPSNKVTEKGKDVELRCDPISGHTALYWYRQSLGQGLEFLIYFQGNSAPDKSGLPSDRFSAERTGGSVSTLTIQRTQQEDSAVYLCASSLTGTSTYNEQFFGPGTRLTVL.

In this sample, this clone turned up a few times. The chain uses TRBV30 and TRBJ2-4; the D call may be TRBD1 or TRBD2 (6 bases each). CDR3 size: 13 residues. V gave up 1 base and J gave up 7 bases, with 11 bases separating them. The germline V gene has CDR1 GTSNPN and CDR2 SVGIG (reference sequence). The CDR3 spells CAWSDTGRNIQYF. The CDR3 nucleotides read TGTGCCTGGAGTGATACAGGGAGGAACATTCAGTACTTC.

The J gene is TRBJ1-1, the V gene TRBV30; D not resolved. V lost 3 bases and J 0 bases, leaving 11 bases between the germline ends. CDR3 length: 14 residues. From germline, CDR1 is GTSNPN and CDR2 SVGIG (reference sequence). CDR3 nucleotides: TGTGCCTGGAGCTCCTGGGTGGTGAACACTGAAGCTTTCTTT. Its protein product is CAWSSWVVNTEAFF.

The V call is TRBV30, the J call TRBJ2-3; D might be TRBD2 (6 bases). This CDR3 is 16 amino acids long. Trimming took 3 bases from V and 6 from J, leaving 22 bases between them. CDR1 GTSNPN and CDR2 SVGIG come from the germline V gene (reference sequence). CDR3 sequence reads: CAWSLRTTTKGDTQYF. CDR3 nucleotide sequence: TGTGCCTGGAGCCTCCGGACTACCACAAAGGGGGATACGCAGTATTTT.

The gene calls are TRBV6-5 and TRBJ1-2, with a weak D call TRBD1 (5 bases). The germline gives CDR1 MNHEY, CDR2 SVGAGI. The CDR3 is made up of 15 amino acids. Trimming removed 0 bases from V and 0 bases from J, with 8 bases in between. The CDR3 bases are TGTGCCAGCAGTTACTCGGACACGACTAACTATGGCTACACCTTC. Its translation: CASSYSDTTNYGYTF.

This clone was picked up one time. The rearrangement joins TRBV7-6 to TRBJ1-5, with D maybe TRBD1 (5 bases). V shed 5 bases and J shed 4 bases, with 15 bases lying between them. CDR1 is SGHVS, CDR2 FNYEAQ, per germline. CDR3 length equals 15 residues. In DNA form, the CDR3 reads TGTGCCAGCAGCCCCGGGGAGGGACGGAATCAGCCCCAGCATTTT. It translates to CASSPGEGRNQPQHF.

J is TRBJ1-5 and V is TRBV7-8, with D possibly being TRBD1 (5 bases). Between the trimmed V and J ends, which lost 5 bases and 0 bases, there was a span of 17 bases. The CDR3 totals 17 residues. Germline V lookup: CDR1 SGHVS, CDR2 FQNEAQ. CDR3 nucleotide sequence: TGTGCCAGCAGCCACCGGGACGGGACTTATAGCAATCAGCCCCAGCATTTT. Its protein is CASSHRDGTYSNQPQHF.

The J gene is TRBJ1-1, the V gene TRBV6-2 or TRBV6-3, with TRBD1 as a possible D gene (5 bases). Trimming left V 2 bases short and J 6 bases short, with 16 bases between. CDR3 length equals 15 residues. CDR1 MNHEY and CDR2 SVGEGT come from the germline V gene. DNA for the CDR3: TGTGCCAGCAGTTACGGAGGGGATGATACCGCTGAAGCTTTCTTT. Translating gives CASSYGGDDTAEAFF.

This chain joins TRBV9 and TRBJ1-4; 9 positions match TRBD1. Germline assignment: CDR1 SGDLS and CDR2 YYNGEE. V trimming: 4 bases; J trimming: 6 bases; junction bases outside the gene matches: 4. The CDR3 runs 14 residues. The CDR3 DNA reads as TGTGCCAGCAGCACCCGACAGGGGGATGAAAAACTGTTTTTT. Residues: CASSTRQGDEKLFF.

The chain joins TRBV2 to TRBJ2-7, with D possibly called TRBD1 or TRBD2 (5 bases each). Germline V gene sequence: CDR1 SNHLY, CDR2 FYNNEI. Trimming stripped 4 bases from V and 0 bases from J, with 10 bases between. CDR3 length: 14 amino acids. As DNA, the CDR3 is TGTGCCAGCAGTGGTGGGGGTAGCTCCTACGAGCAGTACGTC. Amino acids: CASSGGGSSYEQYV.

V and J are TRBV2 and TRBJ1-2; TRBD1 might be the D (6 bases). This CDR3 comprises 12 residues. Trimming shortened V by 8 bases and J by 9 bases, and 16 bases separated the two germline ends. Per germline, CDR1 SNHLY and CDR2 FYNNEI. This CDR3 reads CASPGQSKSYTF. CDR3 nucleotide sequence: TGTGCCAGCCCGGGACAATCCAAAAGCTACACCTTC.

The chain combines TRBV9 with TRBJ2-2, with D possibly matching TRBD1 (6 bases). Trimming pared 0 bases from V and 4 bases from J, leaving 10 bases between. Germline values: CDR1 SGDLS, CDR2 YYNGEE. The CDR3 extends over 15 amino acids. Here the CDR3 DNA reads TGTGCCAGCAGCGTAGCAGGGGACGGCACCGGGGAGCTGTTTTTT. Amino acids: CASSVAGDGTGELFF.

The V gene is TRBV6-2 or TRBV6-3, the J gene TRBJ2-7, with 8 positions matching TRBD2. CDR3 size: 15 residues. CDR1 and CDR2 (germline): MNHEY, SVGEGT. Unmatched junction bases numbered 7, after V lost 6 bases and J lost 0 bases. DNA of the CDR3: TGTGCCAGCAGCCGGGGGGGGTACAGCTCCTACGAGCAGTACTTC. Translated: CASSRGGYSSYEQYF.

The rearrangement joins TRBV6-5 to TRBJ1-1, with TRBD1 as a possible D gene (5 bases). With 4 bases removed from V and 0 bases from J, the gap between germline ends came to 12 bases. The CDR3 covers 15 residues. The V gene's germline CDR1 is MNHEY and CDR2 SVGAGI. Here the CDR3 reads CASSLTEPMNTEAFF. The CDR3 coding sequence is TGTGCCAGCAGTTTGACAGAACCTATGAACACTGAAGCTTTCTTT.

The chain combines TRBV5-6 with TRBJ2-1; D might be TRBD1 or TRBD2, each matching 5 bases. Germline CDR1 SGHDT, CDR2 YYEEEE. The CDR3 is 16 amino acids. Trimming stripped 6 bases from V and 6 bases from J, with 22 bases between. CDR3 residues: CASTPGHVFRGNEQFF. CDR3 sequence (DNA): TGTGCCAGCACTCCCGGACATGTGTTCCGGGGCAATGAGCAGTTCTTC.

The chain carries TRBV27 and TRBJ1-3; no clear D gene. Germline V gene data show CDR1 as MNHEY and CDR2 as SMNVEV (reference sequence). V gave up 2 bases and J gave up 6 bases, with 17 bases separating them. CDR3 length: 16 residues. CDR3 amino acids: CASSLPLQSAENTIYF. CDR3 in DNA: TGTGCCAGCAGTTTACCACTCCAGAGCGCCGAAAACACCATATATTTT.

CDR3 DNA sequence: TGTGCCAGCAGCCACCTCGGACGAACGGATTCACCCCTCCACTTT. As protein: CASSHLGRTDSPLHF. The rearrangement uses TRBV14 and TRBJ1-6; no clear D. Deletions cut 3 bases from V and 8 bases from J, with 14 bases between. From germline, CDR1 is SGHDN and CDR2 FVKESK. The CDR3 length is 15 residues.